This TCR beta chain is from a study of T-cell memory formation after mild COVID-19. As for the study in general: In these data, TCR clusters were largely donor specific.

In this sample, this clonotype turned up a few times. A 5'RACE reaction primed in the constant segment made cDNA libraries of TCR alpha and TCR beta, and these carried sample barcodes and UMIs. One entry per CDR3 protein results from TCRdb running MiXCR on the 5' RACE reads. Seen here are 150,000 to 200,000 distinct CDR3 sequences, around a tenth observed once, and the top ten hold 3.8%. The CDR3 sequence is 16 residues long. J lost 5 bases, V lost 6 bases, and 12 bases had no gene match. From germline, CDR1 is MNHEY and CDR2 SVGAGI. The sample taken for sequencing was PBMCs or a T cell subset sorted from them (not recorded which). The source of this sequence is a man aged 18 to 29 who had mild COVID-19 (a few samples of this study predate the infection). Cell type and time point are not known. The V call is TRBV6-5, the J call TRBJ2-1, with 8 bases lining up with TRBD2. CDR3 nucleotides: TGTGCCAGCAGCCTACGAGGCGGGGGGACGCACAATGAGCAGTTCTTC. This encodes CASSLRGGGTHNEQFF.